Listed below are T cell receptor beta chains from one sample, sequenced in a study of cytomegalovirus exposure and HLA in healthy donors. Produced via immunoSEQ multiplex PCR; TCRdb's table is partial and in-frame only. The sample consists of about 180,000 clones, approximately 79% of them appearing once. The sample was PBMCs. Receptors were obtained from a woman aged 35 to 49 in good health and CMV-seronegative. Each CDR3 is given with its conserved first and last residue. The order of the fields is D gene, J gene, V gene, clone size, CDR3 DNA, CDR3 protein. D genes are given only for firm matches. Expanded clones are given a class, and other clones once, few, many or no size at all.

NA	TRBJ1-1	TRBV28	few	TGTGCCAGCAGTTTAGCACAGGGATTTGACTACTACACTGAAGCTTTCTTT	CASSLAQGFDYYTEAFF
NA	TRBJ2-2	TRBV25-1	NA	TGTGCCAGCAGTGAAAGGACAGCGAACACCGGGGAGCTGTTTTTT	CASSERTANTGELFF
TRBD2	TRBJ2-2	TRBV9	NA	TGTGCCAGCAGCGTAGCTCTGCTCCCTCTAGCGGGAGGGCCCTCCGGGGAGCTGTTTTTT	CASSVALLPLAGGPSGELFF
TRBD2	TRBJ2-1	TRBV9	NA	TGTGCCAGCAGCGTAGATCCCCTAGCGGGGAGACCGTCCAATGAGCAGTTCTTC	CASSVDPLAGRPSNEQFF
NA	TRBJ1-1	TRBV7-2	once	TGTGCCAGCAGACGACCGGGGGGTGAAGCTTTCTTT	CASRRPGGEAFF
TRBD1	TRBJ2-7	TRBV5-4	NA	TGTGCCAGCAGCTTGAAGGGACAGGGCCTGTTTCCCTACGAGCAGTACTTC	CASSLKGQGLFPYEQYF
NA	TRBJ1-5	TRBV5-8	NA	TGTGCCAGCAGCTTGGGCAGGGATCAGCCCCAGCATTTT	CASSLGRDQPQHF
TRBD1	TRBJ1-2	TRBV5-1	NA	TGCGCCAGCAGCTTGGCCGCAGGGGGCGACTATGGCTACACCTTC	CASSLAAGGDYGYTF
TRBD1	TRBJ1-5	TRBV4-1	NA	TGCGCCAGCAGCCAAGGTACGGACAGGGGGTATAGCAATCAGCCCCAGCATTTT	CASSQGTDRGYSNQPQHF
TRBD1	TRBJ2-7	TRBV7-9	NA	TGTGCCAGCAGCTTAGGGACAGGGGCCCGCCACGAGCAGTACTTC	CASSLGTGARHEQYF
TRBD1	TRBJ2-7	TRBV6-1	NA	TGTGCCAGCAGTGACGGGACAGTGCCTTCCGAGCAGTACTTC	CASSDGTVPSEQYF
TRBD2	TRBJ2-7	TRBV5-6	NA	TGTGCCAGCAGCTTAGGATCCGGGACTAGTTCTTACGAGCAGTACTTC	CASSLGSGTSSYEQYF
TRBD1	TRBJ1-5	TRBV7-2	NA	TGTGCCAGCAGCTTCAGGGGGAGTCAGCCCCAGCATTTT	CASSFRGSQPQHF
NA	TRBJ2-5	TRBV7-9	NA	TGTGCCAGCAGCTTAGGCGGGGTTAAGGAGACCCAGTACTTC	CASSLGGVKETQYF
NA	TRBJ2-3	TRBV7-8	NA	TGTGCCAGCAGCTTAGAAACGGGAGTAGGGACAGATACGCAGTATTTT	CASSLETGVGTDTQYF
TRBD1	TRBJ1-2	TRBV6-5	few	TGTGCCAGCAGTACCTCGACAGGGGGCTATGGCTACACCTTC	CASSTSTGGYGYTF
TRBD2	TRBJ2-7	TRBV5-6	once	TGTGCCAGCAGCCTAGGGACTAGCGGGGGGCGACACTACGAGCAGTACTTC	CASSLGTSGGRHYEQYF
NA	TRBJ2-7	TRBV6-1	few	TGTGCCAGCAGTGAAAGGCGGGGAAGGTCCTACGAGCAGTACTTC	CASSERRGRSYEQYF
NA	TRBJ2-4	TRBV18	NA	TGTGCCAGCTCACCACCGCAGGGTTGGAGCAAAAACATTCAGTACTTC	CASSPPQGWSKNIQYF
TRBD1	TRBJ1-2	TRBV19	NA	TGTGCCAGTAGTATAGGTCCAGGGACAGGGGCTGTTTTGGATGGCTACACCTTC	CASSIGPGTGAVLDGYTF
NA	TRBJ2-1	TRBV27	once	TGTGCCAGCAGTCAGGGTTACAATGAGCAGTTCTTC	CASSQGYNEQFF
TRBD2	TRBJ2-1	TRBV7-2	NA	TGTGCCAGCAGCCTGGGACTCGCAGCGGGAGCGGATGAGCAGTTCTTC	CASSLGLAAGADEQFF
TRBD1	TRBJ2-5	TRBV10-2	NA	TGCGCCAGCAGTGAGCCGACAGGGCAAGAGACCCAGTACTTC	CASSEPTGQETQYF
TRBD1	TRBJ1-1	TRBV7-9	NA	TGTGCCAGCCTTCCCAAGAGGGGGCAGGTCGGAAACACTGAAGCTTTCTTT	CASLPKRGQVGNTEAFF
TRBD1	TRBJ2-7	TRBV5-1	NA	TGCGCCAGCAGCTTGAATACAGGGGGCGCCGGATACGAGCAGTACTTC	CASSLNTGGAGYEQYF
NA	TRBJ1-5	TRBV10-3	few	TGTGCCATCGGTTCTTCCGGGGAACAGCCCCAGCATTTT	CAIGSSGEQPQHF
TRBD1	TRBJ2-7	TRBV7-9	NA	TGTGCCAGCAGCTTCGGACAGGGGGAGGGCGAGCAGTACTTC	CASSFGQGEGEQYF
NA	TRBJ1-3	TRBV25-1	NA	TGTGCCAGCAGCAACGCTATCGATACACAGGGTACGGGAAACACCATATATTTT	CASSNAIDTQGTGNTIYF
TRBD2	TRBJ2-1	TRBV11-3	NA	TGTGCCAGCAGCCAAGACCCCGGGAGGGCGAATGAGCAGTTCTTC	CASSQDPGRANEQFF
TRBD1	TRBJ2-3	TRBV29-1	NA	TGCAGCCTAAAAGGGACAGCTAGCACAGATACGCAGTATTTT	CSLKGTASTDTQYF
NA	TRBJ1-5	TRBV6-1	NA	TGTGCCAGCACCCCGGACAGACCAAATCAGCCCCAGCATTTT	CASTPDRPNQPQHF
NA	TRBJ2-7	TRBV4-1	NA	TGCGCCAGCAGCCAACCTCAGGACAGCTCCTACGAGCAGTACTTC	CASSQPQDSSYEQYF
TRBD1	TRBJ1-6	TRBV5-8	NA	TGTGCCAGCAGCTCGTGGGACAGGCGGTTCCTCCACTTT	CASSSWDRRFLHF
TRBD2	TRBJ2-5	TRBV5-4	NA	TGTGCCAGCAGCTTGGGGGCTGGGGCTAGCGGGGTCGAGACCCAGTACTTC	CASSLGAGASGVETQYF
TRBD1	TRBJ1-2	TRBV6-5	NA	TGTGCCAGCGGAGAAGACAGGGGCTACTATGGCTACACCTTC	CASGEDRGYYGYTF
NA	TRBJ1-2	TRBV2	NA	TGTGCCAGCTCGAATCCCGGGACATTCTATGGCTACACCTTC	CASSNPGTFYGYTF
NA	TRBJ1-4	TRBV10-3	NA	TGTGCCATCAGTGGCTCAGGGACAACTAATGAAAAACTGTTTTTT	CAISGSGTTNEKLFF
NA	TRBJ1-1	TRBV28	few	TGTGCCACCAAAGGGGCAGGGATGAGCACTGAAGCTTTCTTT	CATKGAGMSTEAFF
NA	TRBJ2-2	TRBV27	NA	TGTGCCAGCAGTTTAAGCAATCGGCAGGGACATAAGACCGGGGAGCTGTTTTTT	CASSLSNRQGHKTGELFF
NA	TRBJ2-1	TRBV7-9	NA	TGTGCCAGCAGCACTTACGGGGATGAGCAGTTCTTC	CASSTYGDEQFF
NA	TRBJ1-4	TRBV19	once	TGTGCCAGTAGTACGACAGGTTTTAATGAAAAACTGTTTTTT	CASSTTGFNEKLFF
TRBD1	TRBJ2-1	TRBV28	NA	TGTGCCAGCAGTGGAACCGGGACAGCCGTCGGCAAATGGTTCTTC	CASSGTGTAVGKWFF
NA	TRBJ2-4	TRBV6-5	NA	TGTGCCAGCAGAAACGGTTTAGCCAAAAACATTCAGTACTTC	CASRNGLAKNIQYF
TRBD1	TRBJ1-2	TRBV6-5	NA	TGTGCCAGCAGTGTGGGGACAGGGGGTGCGGCCCTCTTC	CASSVGTGGAALF
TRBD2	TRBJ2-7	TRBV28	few	TGTGCCAGCAGTTCCGCGACTAGCGGGGGTTACGAGCAGTACTTC	CASSSATSGGYEQYF
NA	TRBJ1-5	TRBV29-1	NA	TGCAGCGTTGCGGGGGGGGGTCAGCCCCAGCATTTT	CSVAGGGQPQHF
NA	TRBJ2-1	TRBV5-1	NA	TGCGCCAGCAGCTTGGCCCAGGGGGGTAGGGACAATGAGCAGTTCTTC	CASSLAQGGRDNEQFF
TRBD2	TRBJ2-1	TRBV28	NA	TGTGCCAGCAGTTTTTATAGCGGGAGTCGCCATGAGCAGTTCTTC	CASSFYSGSRHEQFF
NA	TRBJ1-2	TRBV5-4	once	TGTGCCAGCAGCTTGGGAGGGGTGGGGGCAGGTCAAGATGGCTACACCTTC	CASSLGGVGAGQDGYTF
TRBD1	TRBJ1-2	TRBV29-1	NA	TGCAGCGCGTGGACAGGGGGAACCTATGGCTACACCTTC	CSAWTGGTYGYTF
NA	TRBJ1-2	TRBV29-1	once	TGCAGCGTTGATAGGGTGGGGGGGTGGGGCTACACCTTC	CSVDRVGGWGYTF
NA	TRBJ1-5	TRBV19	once	TGTGCCAGTAGTTACGAGAGGAACAATCAGCCCCAGCATTTT	CASSYERNNQPQHF
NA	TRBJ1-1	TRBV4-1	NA	TGCGCCAGCAGCCAGGGTGGGAGGGGGGCGTTTTCATGGAACACTGAAGCTTTCTTT	CASSQGGRGAFSWNTEAFF
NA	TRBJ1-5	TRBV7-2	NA	TGTGCCAGCAGCTGGGGGGGTTACCAGCCCCAGCATTTT	CASSWGGYQPQHF
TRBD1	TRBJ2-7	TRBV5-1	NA	TGCGCCAGCAGGGAAGGGACAGCCAGCTACGAGCAGTACTTC	CASREGTASYEQYF
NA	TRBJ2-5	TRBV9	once	TGTGCCAGCAGCGTAGGAGGGGGAGGGGAAGAGACCCAGTACTTC	CASSVGGGGEETQYF
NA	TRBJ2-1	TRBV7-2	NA	TGTGCCAGCAGCCGGACTAATGAGCAGTTCTTC	CASSRTNEQFF